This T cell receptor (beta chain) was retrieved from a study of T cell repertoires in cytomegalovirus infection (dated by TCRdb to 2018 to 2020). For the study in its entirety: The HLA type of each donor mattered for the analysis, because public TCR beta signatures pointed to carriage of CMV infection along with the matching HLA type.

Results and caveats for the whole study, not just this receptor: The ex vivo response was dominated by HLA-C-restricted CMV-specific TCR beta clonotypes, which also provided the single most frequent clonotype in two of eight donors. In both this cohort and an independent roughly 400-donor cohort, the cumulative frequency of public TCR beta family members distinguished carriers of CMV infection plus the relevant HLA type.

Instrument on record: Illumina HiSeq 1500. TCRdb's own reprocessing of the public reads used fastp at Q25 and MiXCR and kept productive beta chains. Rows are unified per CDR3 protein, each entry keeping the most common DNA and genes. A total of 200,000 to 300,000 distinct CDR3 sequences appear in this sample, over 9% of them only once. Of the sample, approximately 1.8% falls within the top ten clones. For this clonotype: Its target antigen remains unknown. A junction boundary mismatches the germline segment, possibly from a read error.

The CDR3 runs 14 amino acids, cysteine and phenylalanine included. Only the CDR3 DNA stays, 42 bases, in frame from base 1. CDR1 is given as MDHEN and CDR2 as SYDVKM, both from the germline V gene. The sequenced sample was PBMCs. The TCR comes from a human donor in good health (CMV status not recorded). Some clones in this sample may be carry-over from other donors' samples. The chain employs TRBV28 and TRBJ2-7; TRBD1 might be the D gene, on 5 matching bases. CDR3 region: CVSSLAEGVDEQYF. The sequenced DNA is TGTGTCAGCAGCCTCGCGGAAGGGGTCGACGAGCAGTACTTC. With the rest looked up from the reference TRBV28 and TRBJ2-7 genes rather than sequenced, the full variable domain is DVKVTQSSRYLVKRTGEKVFLECVQDMDHENMFWYRQDPGLGLRLIYFSYDVKMKEKGDIPEGYSVSREKKERFSLILESASTNQTSMYLCVSSLAEGVDEQYFGPGTRLTVT.